Listed here are 27 T cell receptor beta chains from one sample, sequenced in a study of tumor-infiltrating lymphocytes in oesophageal squamous cell carcinoma. TCRdb passed the PCR reads through MiXCR, listing each CDR3 protein once. The table has approximately 15,000 distinct CDR3 sequences, roughly 55% seen once. What was sequenced was esophageal tumor tissue. These receptors were collected from a male donor with esophageal squamous cell carcinoma.

For this clonotype: Since a much larger clone is just one base distant, this may be a read error. V and J are TRBV4-1 and TRBJ2-1; 9 nucleotides agree with TRBD1. The junction had 10 bases not matched to a gene; V was cut back by 0 bases and J by 10 bases. The CDR3 has 16 amino acids. Germline lookup yields CDR1 MGHRA and CDR2 YSYEKL. CDR3 sequence: CASSQDYGTGSDEQFF. CDR3 DNA sequence: TGCGCCAGCAGCCAAGATTATGGGACAGGGTCCGACGAGCAGTTCTTC.

The chain recombines TRBV7-4 with TRBJ2-1; 7 bases agree with TRBD1. CDR1 and CDR2 from the germline V gene are SGHVT and SQSDAQ. The CDR3 has 15 amino acids. V shed 5 bases and J 4 bases; nucleotides not matched to a gene: 8. The CDR3 loop is CASSRGTAGYNEQFF. CDR3 coding DNA: TGTGCCAGCAGCCGTGGGACAGCCGGTTACAATGAGCAGTTCTTC.

This chain connects TRBV7-6 to TRBJ1-1, with TRBD1 matching 12 bases. With 0 bases clipped from V and 2 bases from J, the junction kept 7 bases outside the gene matches. This CDR3 region has 18 residues. Germline values: CDR1 SGHVS, CDR2 FNYEAQ. The CDR3 DNA reads TGTGCCAGCAGCTTAGCAGGGGACAGGGGGCTGTTCAACACTGAAGCTTTCTTT. Translating it yields CASSLAGDRGLFNTEAFF.

The gene calls are TRBV7-6 and TRBJ2-3; a weak D match, TRBD2 (6 bases). V lost 1 base to trimming and J lost 1 base, with 15 bases between them. Germline lookup yields CDR1 SGHVS and CDR2 FNYEAQ. The CDR3 runs 17 residues. CDR3 sequence: CASSLDRRDGRTDTQYF. The CDR3 bases are TGTGCCAGCAGCTTAGACAGGCGGGATGGCCGCACAGATACGCAGTATTTT.

The chain employs TRBV4-1 and TRBJ2-1; TRBD1 agrees at 8 bases. The CDR3 length is 14 residues. Germline V CDR1 and CDR2: MGHRA, YSYEKL. The trim removed 1 base at V and 4 bases at J, leaving 0 bases unmatched. The CDR3 DNA sequence: TGCGCCAGCAGCCAAGGGACAGGGTACAATGAGCAGTTCTTC. Translating it yields CASSQGTGYNEQFF.

V and J are TRBV11-1 and TRBJ2-7; D gene unclear. The end of the DNA aligns better with TRBJ2-1, so the J call may be wrong. In germline, CDR1 is SGHAT, CDR2 FQDESV (reference sequence). The CDR3 totals 12 residues. The CDR3 DNA sequence: TGTGCCAGCAGCTTAGCGTCGAATGAGCAGTTCTTC. Its protein product is CASSLASNEQFF.

The chain uses TRBV28 and TRBJ2-3; TRBD1 agrees at 8 bases. The CDR3 is 15 amino acids. V shed 7 bases, J shed 2 bases, and the junction held 8 bases outside the gene matches. CDR1 and CDR2 (germline): MDHEN, SYDVKM. The CDR3 here is CASTGTGDFTDTQYF. The CDR3, as DNA: TGTGCCAGCACCGGGACAGGAGACTTCACAGATACGCAGTATTTT.

A note on this clonotype: This may be a read error: a much more frequent sequence differs by one nucleotide. Here the CDR3 reads CASSIGHYNEQYF. CDR3 DNA: TGTGCCAGCAGCATAGGACACTACAATGAGCAGTACTTC. This chain joins TRBV7-2 and TRBJ2-4; the D gene is possibly TRBD1 (5 bases). Germline CDR1 reads SGHTA; CDR2 reads FQGNSA. This CDR3 has 13 residues. V was trimmed by 5 bases and J by 13 bases, leaving 18 bases between them.

This clonotype was detected only once. A read error is likely, as this CDR3 ends without the conserved phenylalanine or tryptophan. Because the CDR3's place on the DNA is in doubt, the DNA is left out and the CDR3 is given as listed by TCRdb. This chain joins TRBV27 and TRBJ2-3; the DNA was not compared with TRBD1, the D call given in the table. From germline, CDR1 is MNHEY and CDR2 SMNVEV (reference sequence). The CDR3 spans 15 residues, counting both ends. The CDR3: CASSLEGYYGYTFVR.

This clonotype was detected many times. The germline gene is not matched at one end of the junction; a read error may be the cause. The genes are TRBV10-3 and TRBJ1-6, with D perhaps matching TRBD1 (5 bases). The CDR3 totals 14 residues. Germline-derived CDR1 and CDR2 are ENHRY and SYGVKD. The CDR3 DNA reads TGTGCCATCAGCTCAGGGCCTTATAATTCACCCCTCCACTTC. Amino acids: CAISSGPYNSPLHF.

In nucleotides, the CDR3 is TGTGCCAGCAGTTTAGACAATAGCAATCAGCCCCAGCATTTT. It encodes CASSLDNSNQPQHF. This sequence joins TRBV12-3 or TRBV12-4 and TRBJ1-5; D remains ambiguous. Trimming pared 1 base from V and 0 bases from J, leaving 4 bases between. This CDR3 comprises 14 residues.

The chain joins TRBV12-3 or TRBV12-4 to TRBJ2-3, with TRBD2 as a possible D gene (6 bases). Trimming left V 4 bases short and J 4 bases short, with 9 bases between. The length of the CDR3 is 13 residues. The CDR3 coding sequence is TGTGCCAGCAGTTGGTGGGGGGCAGATACGCAGTATTTT. It specifies CASSWWGADTQYF.

Within the sample, this clonotype is large. This chain uses TRBV7-9 with TRBJ1-4, with D uncertain. The CDR3 runs 13 residues. Germline V gene lookup returns CDR1 SEHNR and CDR2 FQNEAQ (reference sequence). Trimming removed 5 bases from V and 8 bases from J, with 12 bases in between. CDR3 DNA: TGTGCCAGCAGCGGAGACCCGGGGGAAAAACTGTTTTTT. Amino acids: CASSGDPGEKLFF.

The sample holds a few counts of this clonotype. The rearrangement links TRBV7-6 to TRBJ2-7; the D is unclear. Germline lookup yields CDR1 SGHVS and CDR2 FNYEAQ. The V end lost 5 bases, the J end lost 3 bases, and 8 bases lay between the germline ends. The CDR3 is 12 residues long. The CDR3: CASSTSNYEQYF. The CDR3 bases are TGTGCCAGCAGCACATCAAACTACGAGCAGTACTTC. The full variable domain, with the rest looked up from reference TRBV7-6 and TRBJ2-7, is GAGVSQSPRYKVTKRGQDVALRCDPISGHVSLYWYRQALGQGPEFLTYFNYEAQQDKSGLPNDRFSAERPEGSISTLTIQRTEQRDSAMYRCASSTSNYEQYFGPGTRLTVT.

This clonotype was counted ten times or more. V usage is TRBV7-6 and J usage is TRBJ2-3; unclear D gene. Germline CDR1 reads SGHVS; CDR2 reads FNYEAQ. V lost 0 bases, J lost 4 bases, and 2 bases lay in between. The CDR3 runs 12 residues. CDR3 region: CASSLAADTQYF. DNA for the CDR3: TGTGCCAGCAGCTTAGCGGCAGATACGCAGTATTTT.

The rearrangement uses TRBV7-2 and TRBJ2-3; 9 nucleotides line up with TRBD2. Germline CDR1 reads SGHTA; CDR2 reads FQGNSA. This CDR3 has 17 amino acids. Germline trimming cut 1 base from V and 0 bases from J; bases unmatched to any gene: 5. CDR3 sequence reads: CASSLVAGLASTDTQYF. The CDR3 DNA follows: TGTGCCAGCAGCTTAGTAGCGGGACTAGCTAGCACAGATACGCAGTATTTT. Looking up the rest from reference TRBV7-2 and TRBJ2-3 gives the full variable domain: GAGVSQSPSNKVTEKGKDVELRCDPISGHTALYWYRQSLGQGLEFLIYFQGNSAPDKSGLPSDRFSAERTGGSVSTLTIQRTQQEDSAVYLCASSLVAGLASTDTQYFGPGTRLTVL.

This chain uses TRBV11-2 with TRBJ2-7; D call uncertain. Trimming took off 1 base at V and 8 bases at J, with 12 bases between the two ends. Germline CDR1 and CDR2: SGHAT and FQNNGV. The CDR3 covers 13 residues. CDR3 residues: CASSLGGSPKQYF. DNA for the CDR3: TGTGCCAGCAGCTTAGGTGGTAGCCCTAAGCAGTACTTC.

This chain connects TRBV7-2 to TRBJ2-7; 8 bases line up with TRBD1. The germline V gene encodes CDR1 SGHTA and CDR2 FQGNSA. V lost 1 base to trimming and J lost 3 bases; unmatched junction nucleotides: 11. CDR3 length: 17 residues. The CDR3 loop is CASSLVPGGNMGYEQYF. CDR3 in DNA: TGTGCCAGCAGCTTAGTTCCAGGGGGCAATATGGGCTACGAGCAGTACTTC.

The V call is TRBV7-3, the J call TRBJ2-6; D not resolved. Matching the DNA end better, TRBJ2-5 makes the J call doubtful. Germline CDR1 is SGHTA and CDR2 is FQGTGA. The CDR3 is made up of 13 amino acids. CDR3 nucleotides: TGTGCCAGCAGCCCCGACGGTGGAGAGACCCAGTACTTC. As protein: CASSPDGGETQYF.

This clonotype was recorded at least ten times. The chain uses TRBV6-6 and TRBJ1-2; D is unclear. This CDR3 spans 13 amino acids. V lost 2 bases, J lost 7 bases, and 11 bases lay in between. CDR1 is MNHNY and CDR2 is SVGAGI in the germline V gene (reference sequence). The CDR3 bases are TGTGCCAGCAGTTACATGGGCCGGGGTGGCTACACCTTC. It translates to CASSYMGRGGYTF.

This clonotype was picked up a small number of times. V usage is TRBV7-9 and J usage is TRBJ2-1; D not resolved. Between the trimmed V and J ends, which lost 1 base and 1 base, there was a span of 11 bases. CDR1 and CDR2 (germline): SEHNR, FQNEAQ (reference sequence). The CDR3 extends over 16 amino acids. The CDR3 spells CASSLVGPGSYNEQFF. Here the CDR3 DNA reads TGTGCCAGCAGCTTAGTAGGCCCTGGGTCCTACAATGAGCAGTTCTTC.

V usage is TRBV10-2 and J usage is TRBJ2-1; unclear D gene. The J call may be incorrect, as the DNA end agrees better with TRBJ2-5. Germline V gives CDR1 WSHSY, CDR2 SAAADI. The CDR3 extends over 15 amino acids. CDR3 in amino acids: CASKLASMRTETQYF. CDR3 nucleotide sequence: TGCGCCAGCAAATTAGCTAGTATGAGGACCGAGACCCAGTACTTC.

This clonotype was seen a handful of times. This rearrangement joins TRBV20-1 to TRBJ1-2; 7 bases agree with TRBD1. Losses at the gene ends were 5 bases for V and 2 bases for J; bases not matched to a gene: 2. This CDR3 spans 12 amino acids. Per germline, CDR1 DFQATT and CDR2 SNEGSKA (reference sequence). The CDR3 protein is CSARTGNYGYTF. Here the CDR3 DNA reads TGCAGTGCTCGGACAGGAAACTATGGCTACACCTTC.

This clonotype has a single count. The rearrangement uses TRBV7-8 and TRBJ1-4, with TRBD1 matching over 8 bases. Germline V gene lookup returns CDR1 SGHVS and CDR2 FQNEAQ. The V segment lost 5 bases and the J segment 7 bases; nucleotides outside the gene matches: 6. CDR3 size: 14 residues. CDR3 amino acids: CASSHPGGIEKLFF. The CDR3 coding sequence is TGTGCCAGCAGCCACCCAGGGGGCATTGAAAAACTGTTTTTT. The complete variable domain, with remaining parts taken from reference TRBV7-8 and TRBJ1-4, reads GAGVSQSPRYKVAKRGQDVALRCDPISGHVSLFWYQQALGQGPEFLTYFQNEAQLDKSGLPSDRFFAERPEGSVSTLKIQRTQQEDSAVYLCASSHPGGIEKLFFGSGTQLSVL.

This clonotype is categorized as medium-sized. The chain's CDR3 is CASSLGQGEQPQHF. CDR3 in DNA: TGTGCCAGCAGCTTAGGACAGGGTGAGCAGCCCCAGCATTTT. The chain recombines TRBV7-8 with TRBJ1-5; 7 nucleotides agree with TRBD1. The germline V gene has CDR1 SGHVS and CDR2 FQNEAQ. The CDR3 sequence is 14 residues long. Trimming removed 1 base from V and 7 bases from J; junction bases left unmatched: 4.

The CDR3 sequence is CASSLVQGTPYNEQFF. The DNA for the CDR3 is TGTGCCAGCAGCTTAGTCCAAGGGACTCCCTACAATGAGCAGTTCTTC. The chain recombines TRBV7-6 with TRBJ2-1; D may be TRBD2 (6 bases). The CDR3 sequence is 16 residues long. Germline V CDR1 and CDR2: SGHVS, FNYEAQ. Trimming removed 1 base at V and 2 bases at J, with 12 bases between.

This clonotype was detected once. An end of the junction does not agree with germline; a read error may underlie this. V gene TRBV7-2 combines with J gene TRBJ2-3, with D perhaps TRBD2 (7 bases). In germline, CDR1 is SGHTA, CDR2 FQGNSA. The length of the CDR3 is 15 residues. Here the CDR3 DNA reads TGTGCCAGCAGTTCTTATGGGGGGGCTAGCACTGAAGCTCTCTTT. Translation gives CASSSYGGASTEALF.